The TCR beta chain under discussion was sequenced for a study of blood T cell repertoires in COVID-19. In the authors' methods: For nucleated cells, counts were estimated from reference gene primer amplification. Sequenced by immunoSEQ multiplex PCR; TCRdb stores in-frame clones only, minus some. The DNA was the basis for D and trimming; V, J and clone size are from that table. The table lists under 200,000 clones, around four fifths of them singletons, with roughly 7.3% in the top ten. Trimming cost V 0 bases and J 7 bases, with 6 bases left between them. CDR1 is SGHTA, CDR2 FQGNSA, per germline. The CDR3 spans 13 residues. Across about 22 US areas, participants ranged in age from roughly 18 to 95 years.

The chain is built from TRBV7-2 and TRBJ1-4; tentative D call: TRBD1 (5 bases). Sequencing input: PBMCs or T cells enriched from blood (not recorded which). The receptor comes from a woman aged 45-65 years who had recovered from COVID-19. The DNA for the CDR3 is TGTGCCAGCAGCTTAGCTGGGGCTGAAAAACTGTTTTTT. The encoded protein is CASSLAGAEKLFF.